A selection of T cell receptor beta chains follows, all from one sample in a study of molecular identifiers for immune sequencing clone quantification. TCRdb recomputed calls from the PCR reads with MiXCR, one row per CDR3 protein. Of tens of thousands of distinct CDR3 sequences listed, 15% to 20% are singletons. Sequencing was done on a sample of naive CD8+ T cells from blood, with Jurkat cell RNA spiked in. The receptors derive from a human donor in good health. Some libraries in this study had Jurkat cell RNA spiked in. The CDR3 runs from the conserved cysteine through the conserved F or W. A D gene is named only where the DNA matches it firmly. Size is stated for part of the rows, as once, few or many counts, or as a class when the clone is expanded.

-,-,TRBJ1-5,TRBV6-5,TGTGCCAGCAGCCTGTTGGGGAATAGTCAGCCCCAGCATTTT,CASSLLGNSQPQHF
-,-,TRBJ2-1,TRBV7-9,TGTGCCAGCGGCTTGGATGAGCAGTTCTTC,CASGLDEQFF
many,-,TRBJ2-1,TRBV20-1,TGCAGTGCTAGCGGGAGTAGAAATGAGCAGTTCTTC,CSASGSRNEQFF
-,-,TRBJ2-7,TRBV7-6,TGTGCCAGCAGCTTAATGCCAGGGCCGGGGAACGAGCAGTACTTC,CASSLMPGPGNEQYF
many,TRBD2,TRBJ2-5,TRBV7-9,TGTGCCAGCAGCTTGCTAGCGGAGCCGGAGGAGACCCAGTACTTC,CASSLLAEPEETQYF
-,TRBD1,TRBJ1-2,TRBV28,TGTGCCAGCAGTTTATTGGGACAGGGGAATGGCTACACCTTC,CASSLLGQGNGYTF
few,-,TRBJ2-1,TRBV6-2/TRBV6-3,TGTGCCAGCAGCCCTATGGGGGCACTTCGGGGGAATGAGCAGTTCTTC,CASSPMGALRGNEQFF
many,-,TRBJ2-1,TRBV11-2,TGTGCCAGCAGCTTATACGGAAGCTCCTACAATGAGCGGTTCTTC,CASSLYGSSYNERFF
-,-,TRBJ2-1,TRBV27,TGTGCCAGCAGTTTAACACAGACCTCCTACAATGAGCAGTTCTTC,CASSLTQTSYNEQFF
medium-sized,-,TRBJ2-7,TRBV10-3,TGTGCCATCAGTGAGCTAGACCCGGGCGAGCAGTACTTC,CAISELDPGEQYF
many,TRBD1,TRBJ1-1,TRBV14,TGTGCCAGCAGCCAAGCCGGGACAGGGTTTTTTGGCACTGAAGCTTTCTTT,CASSQAGTGFFGTEAFF
few,-,TRBJ2-1,TRBV15,TGTGCCACCAGCTCCCCAGCGGCCGCCTACAATGAGCAGTTCTTC,CATSSPAAAYNEQFF
many,-,TRBJ1-4,TRBV30,TGTGCGTCCCAGGGAACCAGTGAAAAACTGTTTTTT,CASQGTSEKLFF
few,TRBD2,TRBJ2-1,TRBV20-1,TGCAGTGCTAGTCCGGGACTAGCGGGAGGTCCACAATACAATGAGCAGTTCTTC,CSASPGLAGGPQYNEQFF
many,-,TRBJ2-7,TRBV27,TGTGCCAGCAGTCTTCGGACCGCAATTGCAGGTTACGAGCAGTACTTC,CASSLRTAIAGYEQYF
many,-,TRBJ2-7,TRBV6-5,TGTGCCAGCAGTTACCGGCAGGGGGGGGCTTACGAGCAGTACTTC,CASSYRQGGAYEQYF
-,TRBD2,TRBJ2-3,TRBV27,TGTGCCAGCAGTTTAACTAGCGGGTTCACAGATACGCAGTATTTT,CASSLTSGFTDTQYF
many,-,TRBJ2-3,TRBV28,TGTGCCAGCAGTTTGGACTCTTCTGACGACAGCCCTAGCACAGATACGCAGTATTTT,CASSLDSSDDSPSTDTQYF
-,-,TRBJ1-4,TRBV4-1,TGCGCCAGCAGCCAAGTCGGGCTACGCGAAAAACTGTTTTTT,CASSQVGLREKLFF
many,TRBD1,TRBJ1-1,TRBV5-1,TGCGCCAGCAGCTCACCGGGACAGGGATTGTGGACTGAAGCTTTCTTT,CASSSPGQGLWTEAFF
-,TRBD1,TRBJ2-1,TRBV12-5,TGTGCTAGTGGTTTGGTAAAGTCGACAGGGGATGAGCAGTTCTTC,CASGLVKSTGDEQFF
many,TRBD1,TRBJ2-5,TRBV28,TGTGCCAGCAGTTTAGACAGGGTGTACGGTGAGACCCAGTACTTC,CASSLDRVYGETQYF
-,-,TRBJ2-1,TRBV9,TGTACCAGCAGCGTAGAGGGCGCCTCCCCCTCCTACAATGAGCAGTTCTTC,CTSSVEGASPSYNEQFF
many,TRBD2,TRBJ2-3,TRBV7-6,TGTGCCAGCAGCTCGGCATCTAGCGGGGTCCCCGGTGATACGCAGTATTTT,CASSSASSGVPGDTQYF
many,TRBD2,TRBJ2-7,TRBV4-1,TGCGCCAGCAGCCAAGATCTCGGAGGACTAGCGGGGGGTAGCTCCTACGAGCAGTACTTC,CASSQDLGGLAGGSSYEQYF
many,-,TRBJ1-2,TRBV25-1,TGTGCCAGCAGTGAAGGTTTGGGGGCAAGTCGCTATGGCTACACCTTC,CASSEGLGASRYGYTF
once,-,TRBJ2-5,TRBV27,TGTGCCAGCAGTGCGTCTAGCAGAGAGTACCAAGAGACCCAGTACTTC,CASSASSREYQETQYF
many,-,TRBJ2-3,TRBV20-1,TGCAGTGCTAGTTCCCTGGTTCCAATCACAGATACGCAGTATTTT,CSASSLVPITDTQYF